These T cell receptor beta chains were read from a single sample in a study of blood T cell repertoires in COVID-19. The table came from immunoSEQ multiplex PCR; TCRdb's copy has only in-frame clones and leaves some out. Of over 200,000 clones in the sample, about nine tenths are singletons; the top ten hold approximately 2.4%. The sample taken for sequencing was peripheral blood. The receptors derive from a man younger than 40 with COVID-19, enrolled during active disease. Each CDR3 is given with its conserved first and last residue. Fields, in order: J gene, V gene, clone size, D gene, CDR3 DNA, CDR3 protein. D genes are given only for firm matches. Some rows mark clone size as missing; the rest say once, few, many or name a class of expanded clone.

j_call: TRBJ2-1; v_call: TRBV7-2; clone_size: NA; d_call: NA; cdr3_nt: TGTGCCAGCAGCCCCGCCAGGGACAATGAGCAGTTCTTC; cdr3_aa: CASSPARDNEQFF
j_call: TRBJ2-3; v_call: TRBV28; clone_size: NA; d_call: TRBD2; cdr3_nt: TGTGCCAGCAGTCCCGCGACTAGCGGGTCCTTGGATACGCAGTATTTT; cdr3_aa: CASSPATSGSLDTQYF
j_call: TRBJ1-3; v_call: TRBV9; clone_size: NA; d_call: NA; cdr3_nt: TGTGCCAGCAGCACAACACCTAGCCACTCTGGAAACACCATATATTTT; cdr3_aa: CASSTTPSHSGNTIYF
j_call: TRBJ1-2; v_call: TRBV9; clone_size: NA; d_call: NA; cdr3_nt: TGTGCCAGCAGCGGTGGGGCGCGGTATGGCTACACCTTC; cdr3_aa: CASSGGARYGYTF
j_call: TRBJ2-7; v_call: TRBV28; clone_size: NA; d_call: TRBD1; cdr3_nt: TGTGCCAGCAGTCTGAACAGGGGGCGCCTTACCTACGAGCAGTACTTC; cdr3_aa: CASSLNRGRLTYEQYF
j_call: TRBJ1-5; v_call: TRBV19; clone_size: NA; d_call: TRBD1; cdr3_nt: TGTGCCAGTAGTTCCCGACAGGGTCGACGCCGGCCCCAGCATTTT; cdr3_aa: CASSSRQGRRRPQHF
j_call: TRBJ2-1; v_call: TRBV11-2; clone_size: NA; d_call: TRBD1; cdr3_nt: TGTGCCAGCAGCCCAACAGGGGGCTCCTACAATGAGCAGTTCTTC; cdr3_aa: CASSPTGGSYNEQFF
j_call: TRBJ2-3; v_call: TRBV2; clone_size: NA; d_call: NA; cdr3_nt: TGTGCCAGCAGTGAAGACAGGGTCCCAGATACGCAGTATTTT; cdr3_aa: CASSEDRVPDTQYF
j_call: TRBJ2-3; v_call: TRBV4-2; clone_size: NA; d_call: TRBD2; cdr3_nt: TGTGCCAGCAGCCAAGTTGCGGGACTAGCGGGGGTCCCAAACACAGATACGCAGTATTTT; cdr3_aa: CASSQVAGLAGVPNTDTQYF
j_call: TRBJ1-1; v_call: TRBV11-2; clone_size: NA; d_call: TRBD1; cdr3_nt: TGTGCCAGCAGCTTAGGGAGGGGGCTTGGGACTGAAGCTTTCTTT; cdr3_aa: CASSLGRGLGTEAFF
j_call: TRBJ2-7; v_call: TRBV6-2/TRBV6-3; clone_size: NA; d_call: NA; cdr3_nt: TGTGCCAGCAGTTACTCCGCTCCCAAATGGGACAAGAACGAGCAGTACTTC; cdr3_aa: CASSYSAPKWDKNEQYF
j_call: TRBJ2-2; v_call: TRBV4-3; clone_size: NA; d_call: NA; cdr3_nt: TGCGCCAGCAGCCCCCGGACAGCTCCCACCGGGGAGCTGTTTTTT; cdr3_aa: CASSPRTAPTGELFF
j_call: TRBJ1-2; v_call: TRBV10-3; clone_size: NA; d_call: NA; cdr3_nt: TGTGCCTCTCGGTCGCCGGCTAACTATGGCTACACCTTC; cdr3_aa: CASRSPANYGYTF
j_call: TRBJ1-4; v_call: TRBV11-2; clone_size: NA; d_call: NA; cdr3_nt: TGTGCCAGCAGCTCACTACGAGGCAGAACTAATGAAAAACTGTTTTTT; cdr3_aa: CASSSLRGRTNEKLFF
j_call: TRBJ2-7; v_call: TRBV19; clone_size: NA; d_call: NA; cdr3_nt: TGTGCCAGTAGTATAGAGAGGGACTACGAGCAGTACTTC; cdr3_aa: CASSIERDYEQYF
j_call: TRBJ2-7; v_call: TRBV28; clone_size: NA; d_call: TRBD1; cdr3_nt: TGTGCCAGCAGCCTTGACAGGGGGCCTCCCTACGAGCAGTACTTC; cdr3_aa: CASSLDRGPPYEQYF
j_call: TRBJ2-7; v_call: TRBV20-1; clone_size: NA; d_call: NA; cdr3_nt: TGCAGTGCTAGTCACCCAGGGAATGCCTACGAGCAGTACTTC; cdr3_aa: CSASHPGNAYEQYF
j_call: TRBJ1-5; v_call: TRBV5-5; clone_size: NA; d_call: NA; cdr3_nt: TGTGCCAGCAGCTTACGGGGGAGTCAGCCCCAGCATTTT; cdr3_aa: CASSLRGSQPQHF
j_call: TRBJ2-1; v_call: TRBV6-1; clone_size: NA; d_call: NA; cdr3_nt: TGTGCCAGCAGTGAAGTCAGCCGCGGGGAGCAGTTCTTC; cdr3_aa: CASSEVSRGEQFF
j_call: TRBJ2-2; v_call: TRBV6-5; clone_size: few; d_call: TRBD1; cdr3_nt: TGTGCCAGCAGTCACGTCCAGGGGGCCGGGGAGCTGTTTTTT; cdr3_aa: CASSHVQGAGELFF
j_call: TRBJ2-1; v_call: TRBV6-1; clone_size: NA; d_call: TRBD2; cdr3_nt: TGTGCCAGCAGTGAAGGGACTAGCGGGAGAGGGCGGGAGCAGTTCTTC; cdr3_aa: CASSEGTSGRGREQFF
j_call: TRBJ2-7; v_call: TRBV18; clone_size: NA; d_call: NA; cdr3_nt: TGTGCCAGCTCAGCCCCGCCCTCCAGGGCGTCCTACGAGCAGTACTTC; cdr3_aa: CASSAPPSRASYEQYF
j_call: TRBJ1-5; v_call: TRBV2; clone_size: NA; d_call: NA; cdr3_nt: TGTGCCAGCAGTGAACGGGATAATCAGCCCCAGCATTTT; cdr3_aa: CASSERDNQPQHF
j_call: TRBJ1-1; v_call: TRBV13; clone_size: NA; d_call: NA; cdr3_nt: TGTGCCAGCAGCCGCCCTGGAGGGGCTGCAAACGGTGAAGCTTTCTTT; cdr3_aa: CASSRPGGAANGEAFF
j_call: TRBJ2-3; v_call: TRBV2; clone_size: NA; d_call: NA; cdr3_nt: TGTGCCAGCAGTGCCTCGACAGATACGCAGTATTTT; cdr3_aa: CASSASTDTQYF
j_call: TRBJ1-5; v_call: TRBV6-5; clone_size: NA; d_call: TRBD1; cdr3_nt: TGTGCCAGCAACATAGACAGGGGACAGCCCCAGCATTTT; cdr3_aa: CASNIDRGQPQHF
j_call: TRBJ1-2; v_call: TRBV7-2; clone_size: NA; d_call: TRBD1; cdr3_nt: TGTGCCAGCAGCCCAGGGGGTGAATGGAGCGGCTACACCTTC; cdr3_aa: CASSPGGEWSGYTF
j_call: TRBJ1-3; v_call: TRBV4-3; clone_size: NA; d_call: NA; cdr3_nt: TGCGCCAGCAGCCAAGCCGGTACCTCTGGAAACACCATATATTTT; cdr3_aa: CASSQAGTSGNTIYF
j_call: TRBJ1-2; v_call: TRBV28; clone_size: few; d_call: NA; cdr3_nt: TGTGCCAGCAGTTTCGAAGGGGGTAAGGGCTACACCTTC; cdr3_aa: CASSFEGGKGYTF
j_call: TRBJ2-3; v_call: TRBV12-3/TRBV12-4; clone_size: few; d_call: NA; cdr3_nt: TGTGCCAGCAGCCGCCGAGAAGCAGATACGCAGTATTTT; cdr3_aa: CASSRREADTQYF
j_call: TRBJ1-2; v_call: TRBV3-1/TRBV3-2; clone_size: NA; d_call: NA; cdr3_nt: TGTGCCAGCAGCCAACGGGGGGCAACCTCTAACTATGGCTACACCTTC; cdr3_aa: CASSQRGATSNYGYTF